This note documents a single T cell receptor (beta chain) sequence. The antigen is unknown. Here immunoSEQ multiplex PCR was the method, and the copy in TCRdb shows in-frame clones only, minus some. The profile shows millions of clones, less than 95% of them singletons. The CDR3 contains 14 residues. Germline lookup yields CDR1 MNHEY and CDR2 SMNVEV (reference sequence). The ends lost 6 bases at V and 5 bases at J; junction bases unmatched: 9. Terminally differentiated effector memory CD45RA+ cells were excluded by CCR7 positive selection of CD45RO-negative cells. The data belong to a study of shared clonotypes between healthy human individuals. The study, taken as a whole, reports: The naive CD4 repertoires of a few donors were compared, and around 5% of clonotypes were shared. Sampling was confined to blood; repertoires within tissues likely differ.

The sequence derives from a man aged 18 to 29 in good health. The chain combines TRBV27 with TRBJ2-7, with 8 bases aligning to TRBD2. Sequenced material: naive CD8+ T cells sorted from blood. DNA for the CDR3: TGTGCCAGCAGCAAGGGGACTAGTGGCCACGAGCAGTACTTC. Translation: CASSKGTSGHEQYF.